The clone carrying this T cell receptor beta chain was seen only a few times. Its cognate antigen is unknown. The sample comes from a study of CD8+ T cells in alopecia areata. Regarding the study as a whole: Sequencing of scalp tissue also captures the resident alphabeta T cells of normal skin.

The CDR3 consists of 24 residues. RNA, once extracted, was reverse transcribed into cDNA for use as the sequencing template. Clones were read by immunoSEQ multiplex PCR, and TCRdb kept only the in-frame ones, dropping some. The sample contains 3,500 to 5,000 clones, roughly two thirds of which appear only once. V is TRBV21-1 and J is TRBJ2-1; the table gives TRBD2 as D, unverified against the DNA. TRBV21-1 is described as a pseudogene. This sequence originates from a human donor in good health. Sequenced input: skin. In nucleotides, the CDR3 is TGTGCCAGCAGCAACCCCCCTCTTAAATTGACAGGGAATCTAGCGGGAGGAAAATACAATGAGCAGTTCTTC. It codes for CASSNPPLKLTGNLAGGKYNEQFF.